The 12 T cell receptor beta chains below come from one sample, sequenced in a study of cytomegalovirus exposure and HLA in healthy donors. Primers included in the PCR were 60 Vbeta and 13 Jbeta primers. Sequencing was performed with immunoSEQ multiplex PCR; in TCRdb, only in-frame clones are kept and a portion is missing. The repertoire includes about 69,000 clones, 74% of them detected once, and around 10% sits in the top ten. Sequencing used PBMCs. The receptors originated from a woman aged 55-70 years in good health and CMV-seropositive.

The CDR3 loop is CASSPGDRGYF. As DNA, the CDR3 is TGTGCCAGCTCACCGGGGGACAGGGGGTACTTC. This sequence joins TRBV18 and TRBJ2-7; 10 nucleotides align to TRBD1. Germline CDR1 reads KGHSH; CDR2 reads LQKENI. V was clipped by 3 bases and J by 12 bases; unmatched bases: 2. The CDR3 length is 11 residues.

This clone has just a few counts. The rearrangement joins TRBV2 to TRBJ1-5; 7 bases align to TRBD1. Germline lookup yields CDR1 SNHLY and CDR2 FYNNEI. V shed 7 bases and J 2 bases; nucleotides not matched to a gene: 2. CDR3 length: 13 amino acids. The CDR3 region is CASTQGGNQPQHF. CDR3 DNA sequence: TGTGCCAGCACCCAGGGGGGCAATCAGCCCCAGCATTTT.

On this clone itself: A junction end diverges from the germline sequence, so it may reflect a read error. The chain employs TRBV6-1 and TRBJ2-1, with D possibly being TRBD1 (5 bases). Germline CDR1 MNHNS, CDR2 SASEGT. The CDR3 has 15 amino acids. This CDR3 reads CASREDRSLTNEQFF. Here the CDR3 DNA reads TGTGCCAGCAGAGAAGACAGAAGCCTCACCAATGAGCAGTTCTTC.

The chain carries TRBV7-2 and TRBJ1-5, with D maybe TRBD1 (5 bases). The CDR3 spans 15 residues. The V end was cut by 6 bases, the J end by 3 bases, with 15 bases between. Per the germline V gene, CDR1 is SGHTA and CDR2 is FQGNSA. The chain's CDR3 is CASRVGGGNNQPQHF. The DNA of the CDR3 is TGTGCCAGCAGAGTGGGGGGGGGAAACAATCAGCCCCAGCATTTT.

V usage is TRBV5-4 and J usage is TRBJ1-4, with 8 bases identical to TRBD1. The CDR3 contains 16 residues. V shed 4 bases, J shed 1 base, and the junction held 6 bases outside the gene matches. In germline, CDR1 is SGHNT, CDR2 YYREEE (reference sequence). CDR3 amino acids: CASSRRGRETNEKLFF. The CDR3 DNA follows: TGTGCCAGCAGCCGCAGGGGGCGCGAAACTAATGAAAAACTGTTTTTT.

The chain is built from TRBV19 and TRBJ1-2; 9 positions match TRBD1. Germline lookup yields CDR1 LNHDA and CDR2 SQIVND (reference sequence). This CDR3 region has 14 residues. V shed 6 bases, J shed 6 bases, and the junction held 8 bases outside the gene matches. The CDR3 nucleotides read TGTGCCAGTAGGAACAGGGGGCGCGATGATGGCTACACCTTC. The encoded protein is CASRNRGRDDGYTF.

This clone has more than one count but fewer than ten. V usage is TRBV25-1 and J usage is TRBJ2-5; the match to TRBD1 covers 7 bases. This CDR3 has 15 residues. J was trimmed by 4 bases and V by 5 bases; bases with no gene match: 10. The V gene's germline CDR1 is MGHDK and CDR2 SYGVNS. This chain's CDR3 is CASSTLTAGGETQYF. The CDR3 region has the DNA TGTGCCAGCAGTACGCTCACGGCAGGGGGAGAGACCCAGTACTTC. Combining the CDR3 with reference TRBV25-1 and TRBJ2-5 gives the whole variable domain EADIYQTPRYLVIGTGKKITLECSQTMGHDKMYWYQQDPGMELHLIHYSYGVNSTEKGDLSSESTVSRIRTEHFPLTLESARPSHTSQYLCASSTLTAGGETQYFGPGTRLLVL.

The chain is built from TRBV30 and TRBJ2-5; 9 positions agree with TRBD2. V gave up 5 bases and J gave up 4 bases; unmatched junction bases: 17. This CDR3 is 17 amino acids long. Germline V gene lookup returns CDR1 GTSNPN and CDR2 SVGIG (reference sequence). CDR3 nucleotide sequence: TGTGCCTGGGACCCCGGGCGGGAGGGCCCTCTGGGAGAGACCCAGTACTTC. The encoded protein is CAWDPGREGPLGETQYF.

This sequence joins TRBV2 and TRBJ1-5; tentative D call: TRBD1 (6 bases). Germline V gene sequence: CDR1 SNHLY, CDR2 FYNNEI. CDR3 length: 13 amino acids. The V and J ends lost 6 bases and 5 bases respectively, with 11 bases between them. CDR3 protein: CASRIQGYQPQHF. The DNA of the CDR3 is TGTGCCAGCAGGATACAGGGCTATCAGCCCCAGCATTTT.

The chain links TRBV29-1 to TRBJ1-2; 7 nucleotides align to TRBD1. Looked up from germline, CDR1 is SQVTM and CDR2 is ANQGSEA. This CDR3 has 12 residues. In DNA, the CDR3 is TGCACTACAGGGGAACCCACTAGTCGCTACACCTTC. This encodes CTTGEPTSRYTF.

The genes are TRBV4-1 and TRBJ1-2, with D tentatively TRBD1 (5 bases). This CDR3 has 16 residues. Germline V gene data show CDR1 as MGHRA and CDR2 as YSYEKL. V gave up 2 bases and J gave up 2 bases, with 15 bases separating them. The CDR3 is CASSQPGQGWNYGYTF. For the CDR3, the DNA is TGCGCCAGCAGCCAACCAGGACAAGGGTGGAACTATGGCTACACCTTC.

This clone was detected once. V usage is TRBV5-1 and J usage is TRBJ1-6, with 11 nucleotides matching TRBD1. The CDR3 covers 15 residues. Per the germline V gene, CDR1 is SGHRS and CDR2 is YFSETQ. The V segment lost 4 bases and the J segment 9 bases; nucleotides outside the gene matches: 6. The DNA of the CDR3 is TGCGCCAGCAGCGCCTGGACAGGGGGCGGTTCACCCCTCCACTTT. Its protein is CASSAWTGGGSPLHF.